This T cell receptor beta chain is from a study of T cell changes during pregnancy in multiple sclerosis. Method: immunoSEQ multiplex PCR; TCRdb's copy keeps in-frame clones and lacks some. Counted here are 50,000 to 65,000 clones, approximately 93% occurring once; the ten biggest clones make up 2.5% to 4%. Germline loops: CDR1 LNHNV, CDR2 YYDKDF (reference sequence). V gave up 4 bases and J gave up 2 bases; unmatched junction bases: 10. This CDR3 spans 17 amino acids. The chain employs TRBV15 and TRBJ2-5, with 10 positions matching TRBD2. The sample in question was CD8+ T cells from peripheral blood mononuclear cells, obtained in the second trimester of pregnancy. This TCR was sampled from a female donor with multiple sclerosis, enrolled in a pregnancy study. The CDR3: CATSTTLGLAYQETQYF. CDR3 nucleotides: TGTGCCACCAGCACTACCTTGGGACTAGCGTATCAAGAGACCCAGTACTTC.